This T cell receptor beta chain was recovered during a study of tumor-infiltrating lymphocytes in primary liver carcinoma. Unsorted whole blood supplied the RNA, and germline DNA was extracted too. Notes on this clonotype: A much larger clone differs from this one at a single base, so this may be a read error.

The CDR3 totals 11 residues. Per the germline V gene, CDR1 is SQVTM and CDR2 is ANQGSEA. Trimming stripped 4 bases from V and 0 bases from J, with 4 bases between. Total RNA (around 510 ng) served as template for TCR beta cDNA synthesis primed by a constant-region primer. What produced the TCR beta libraries was three nested multiplex PCR rounds using slightly modified ARM-PCR. The two initial PCR rounds, roughly 9 cycles each, used TRBV1-TRBV30 forward and C-beta reverse primers. TCRdb redid the calling of the multiplex PCR reads with MiXCR, one entry per CDR3 protein. Of 250,000 to 400,000 distinct CDR3 sequences in the sample, over 55% were seen once.

The sample comprised peripheral blood. The chain carries TRBV29-1 and TRBJ2-7; no clear D. This TCR was sampled from a man aged 35-49 years with primary liver carcinoma and hepatitis B virus infection. The CDR3 reads CSVGYSYEQYF. CDR3 DNA: TGCAGCGTTGGATACTCCTACGAGCAGTACTTC.